This T cell receptor (beta chain) originates from a study of T-cell memory formation after mild COVID-19. Study details: Clusters of TCRs were largely donor specific. Whole-study findings and limits: Prior to infection, memory already included some responding clones, suggesting cross-reactive memory joined. CD4+ contracting clones were found mainly in CM and EM, and CD8+ ones in EMRA.

The TCR alpha and TCR beta cDNA libraries, bearing sample barcodes and UMIs, were generated by 5'RACE using constant-segment primers. TCRdb re-called the 5' RACE reads with MiXCR, one entry per CDR3 protein. The sample records 380,000 or so distinct CDR3 sequences, roughly an eighth being singletons. A word on this clonotype: What it binds is not known.

Material for sequencing was PBMCs or a T cell subset sorted from them (not recorded which). The clonotype originates from a man between 18 and 35 years old who had mild COVID-19 (a few samples of this study predate the infection). Cell type and time point are not known.

Here the CDR3 DNA reads TGCGCCAGCAGCTTGTGGACAGGGAGTAGCTCCTATAATTCACCCCTCCACTTT. Residues: CASSLWTGSSSYNSPLHF. The chain carries TRBV5-1 and TRBJ1-6; 8 bases align to TRBD1. J was trimmed by 0 bases and V by 1 base; bases with no gene match: 6. The CDR3 spans 18 residues. Germline V gene data show CDR1 as SGHRS and CDR2 as YFSETQ.